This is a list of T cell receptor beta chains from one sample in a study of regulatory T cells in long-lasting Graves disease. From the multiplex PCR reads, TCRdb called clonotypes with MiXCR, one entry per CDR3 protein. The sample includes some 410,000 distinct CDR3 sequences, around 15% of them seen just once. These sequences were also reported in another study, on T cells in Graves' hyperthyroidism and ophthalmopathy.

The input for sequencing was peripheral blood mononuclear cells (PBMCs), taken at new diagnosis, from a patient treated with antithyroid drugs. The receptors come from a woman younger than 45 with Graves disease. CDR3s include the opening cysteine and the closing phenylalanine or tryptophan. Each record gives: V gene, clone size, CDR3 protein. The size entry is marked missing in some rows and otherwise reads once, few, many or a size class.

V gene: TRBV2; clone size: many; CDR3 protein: CASSGAEEETQYF
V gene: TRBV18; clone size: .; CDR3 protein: CASSPRGRGRFVRNTEAFF
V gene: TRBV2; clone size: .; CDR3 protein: CASRSTSLTYEQYF
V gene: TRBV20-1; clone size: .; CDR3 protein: CALSAELREQYF
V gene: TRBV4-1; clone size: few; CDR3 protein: CASSQEGQGTREQYF
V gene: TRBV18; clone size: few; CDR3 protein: CASSPLQTGRIQETQYF
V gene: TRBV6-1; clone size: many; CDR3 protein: CASSLGDRSNYGYTF
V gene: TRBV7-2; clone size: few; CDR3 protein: CASSLEGTSRNEQFF
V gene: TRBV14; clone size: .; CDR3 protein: CASSQLEGRGYTF
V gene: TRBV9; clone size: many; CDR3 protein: CASSLPGQGAYEQYF
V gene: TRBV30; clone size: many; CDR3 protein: CAWSTPGYGYTF
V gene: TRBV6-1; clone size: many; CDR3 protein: CASSEGTGLDGGRELFF
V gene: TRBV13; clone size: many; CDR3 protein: CASSLRRVIGYGYTF
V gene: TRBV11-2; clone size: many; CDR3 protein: CASSLGNSGRDETQYF
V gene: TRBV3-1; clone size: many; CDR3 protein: CASSPRQGFSPQHF
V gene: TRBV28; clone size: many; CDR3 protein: CAGSQGGMNTEAFF
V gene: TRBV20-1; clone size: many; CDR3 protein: CSAMSGLADWYQETQYF
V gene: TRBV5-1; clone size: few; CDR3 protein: CASTWGTTNTEAFF
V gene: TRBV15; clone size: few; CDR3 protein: CATSWASGASEQFF
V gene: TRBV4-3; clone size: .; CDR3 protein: CASSPQDPTSGRTTGELFF
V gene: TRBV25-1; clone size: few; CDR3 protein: CASSPHQGQGSSGANVLTF
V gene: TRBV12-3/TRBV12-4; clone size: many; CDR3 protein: CASYGEGGNEQFF
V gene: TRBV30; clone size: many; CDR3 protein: CAWSSGYNEQFF
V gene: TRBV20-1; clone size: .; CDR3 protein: CSAPQSPVYNEQFF
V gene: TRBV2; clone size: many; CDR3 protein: CASERDREGVLGYGYTF
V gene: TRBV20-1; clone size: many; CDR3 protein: CSASKGSLNTEAFF
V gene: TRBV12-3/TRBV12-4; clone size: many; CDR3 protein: CASSLDLDYEQYF
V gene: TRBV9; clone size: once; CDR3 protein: CASSVVPTYEQYF
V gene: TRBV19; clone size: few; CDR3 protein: CASSRKRETEAFF
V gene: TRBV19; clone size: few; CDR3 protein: CASTRTGEVQPQHF
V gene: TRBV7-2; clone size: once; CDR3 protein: CASRPSGGSSYEQYF
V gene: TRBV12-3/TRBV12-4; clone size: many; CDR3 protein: CASSPLAGVTEQYF
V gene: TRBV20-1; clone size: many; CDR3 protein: CSASRGMVYEQYF
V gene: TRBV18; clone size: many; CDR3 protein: CASSATAGGTDTQYF
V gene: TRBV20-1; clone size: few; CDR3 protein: CSAGPGGGRGEQYF
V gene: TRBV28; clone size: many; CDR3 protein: CASRPPGQEEQYF
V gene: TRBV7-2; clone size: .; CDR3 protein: CASSFRGLDYNEQFF